The 24 T cell receptor beta chains below come from one sample, sequenced in a study of human T cells and chemical hapten exposure. Documented time point: patch test 3, about 24 weeks after DPC sensitization. Treatment of the sample: therapeutic diphenylcyclopropenone sensitization with weekly scalp DPC. TCRdb reprocessed the RACE reads with MiXCR, giving one entry per CDR3 protein. The sample has roughly 90,000 distinct CDR3 sequences, roughly a tenth seen once. Sequences were derived from whole blood, sampled in connection with sensitization to the hapten diphenylcyclopropenone (DPC). These receptors originate from a woman aged 25 to 39 with alopecia areata. Some clones in this sample may be carry-over from other donors' samples.

The rearrangement joins TRBV29-1 to TRBJ2-2; D is undetermined. CDR1 and CDR2 from the germline V gene are SQVTM and ANQGSEA. CDR3 length equals 12 residues. Trimming pared 4 bases from V and 3 bases from J, leaving 6 bases between. The CDR3 coding sequence is TGCAGCGTTGTACGTGACACCGGGGAGCTGTTTTTT. This encodes CSVVRDTGELFF.

Many counts were recorded for this clonotype. The chain combines TRBV5-1 with TRBJ1-2, with a possible D match to TRBD1 (5 bases). Germline V gene data show CDR1 as SGHRS and CDR2 as YFSETQ. V shed 0 bases and J shed 7 bases, with 10 bases lying between them. The CDR3 totals 13 residues. The CDR3 loop is CASSLEGASGYTF. For the CDR3, the DNA is TGCGCCAGCAGCTTGGAAGGGGCCAGTGGCTACACCTTC. Full variable domain (missing parts from reference TRBV5-1 and TRBJ1-2): KAGVTQTPRYLIKTRGQQVTLSCSPISGHRSVSWYQQTPGQGLQFLFEYFSETQRNKGNFPGRFSGRQFSNSRSEMNVSTLELGDSALYLCASSLEGASGYTFGSGTRLTVV.

In its sample, this clonotype was seen many times. The rearrangement links TRBV5-4 to TRBJ2-7, with D possibly TRBD2 on 5 matching bases. The germline gives CDR1 SGHNT, CDR2 YYREEE (reference sequence). Deletions cut 2 bases from V and 1 base from J, with 7 bases between. The CDR3 runs 13 residues. For the CDR3, the DNA is TGTGCCAGCAGCTTCCGGGGATCCTACGAGCAGTACGTC. Translation gives CASSFRGSYEQYV.

The genes are TRBV7-3 and TRBJ2-1; TRBD2 matches at 12 bases. The germline V gene encodes CDR1 SGHTA and CDR2 FQGTGA. V trimming: 5 bases; J trimming: 14 bases; junction bases outside the gene matches: 1. The CDR3 length is 11 residues. In nucleotides, the CDR3 is TGTGCCAGCAGCCGGACTAGCGGGAAGTTCTTC. It yields the protein CASSRTSGKFF.

This clonotype was found many times. This chain connects TRBV19 to TRBJ2-7; TRBD2 is a possible D gene (5 bases). V was cut by 3 bases and J by 2 bases, with 14 bases left in between. The CDR3 runs 15 residues. The germline V gene has CDR1 LNHDA and CDR2 SQIVND (reference sequence). The CDR3 spells CASSIGVGVAYEQYF. The CDR3 nucleotides read TGTGCCAGTAGTATTGGGGTCGGGGTCGCCTACGAGCAGTACTTC.

This clonotype was seen ten or more times. DNA of the CDR3: TGTGCCAGCAGCCTGGGACTAGCGGGGGGGCCTGACGAGCAGTACGTC. Amino acid sequence: CASSLGLAGGPDEQYV. The chain employs TRBV5-5 and TRBJ2-7; 16 bases match TRBD2. Germline-derived CDR1 and CDR2 are SGHKS and YYEKEE (reference sequence). The CDR3 totals 16 residues. V was clipped by 4 bases and J by 5 bases; unmatched bases: 6.

The V and J genes are TRBV20-1 and TRBJ1-2, with D unclear. The CDR3 has 12 residues. Between the trimmed V and J ends, which lost 6 bases and 5 bases, there was a span of 13 bases. CDR1 is DFQATT, CDR2 SNEGSKA, per germline (reference sequence). CDR3 sequence: CSAWTALYGYTF. The CDR3 DNA reads as TGCAGTGCGTGGACCGCACTATATGGCTACACCTTC.

The chain uses TRBV28 and TRBJ1-6, with D perhaps matching TRBD1 (5 bases). Germline CDR1 is MDHEN and CDR2 is SYDVKM. The CDR3 consists of 12 residues. Trimming removed 11 bases at V and 13 bases at J, with 18 bases between. CDR3 coding DNA: TGTGCCTGGTCCACAGAGGGGTTTCCCCTCCACTTT. Its protein is CAWSTEGFPLHF. Together with reference TRBV28 and TRBJ1-6, the CDR3 gives the full variable domain: DVKVTQSSRYLVKRTGEKVFLECVQDMDHENMFWYRQDPGLGLRLIYFSYDVKMKEKGDIPEGYSVSREKKERFSLILESASTNQTSMYLCAWSTEGFPLHFGNGTRLTVT.

The J gene is TRBJ1-6, the V gene TRBV20-1, with TRBD1 as a possible D gene (6 bases). CDR1 and CDR2 (germline): DFQATT, SNEGSKA (reference sequence). The CDR3 covers 14 residues. Trimming cost V 5 bases and J 6 bases, with 14 bases left between them. The CDR3 nucleotides read TGCAGTGCTGTATCAGGGGCCAGTAATTCACCCCTCCACTTT. Protein sequence: CSAVSGASNSPLHF.

This chain uses TRBV7-8 with TRBJ2-7; TRBD1 aligns across 10 bases. This CDR3 has 17 residues. Germline values: CDR1 SGHVS, CDR2 FQNEAQ. Trimming at V came to 1 base and at J to 2 bases, leaving 8 bases not matched to a gene. The CDR3 DNA sequence: TGTGCCAGCAGCTTAGGCGCCGGACAGGGGGTCCCCTACGAGCAGTACTTC. The encoded protein is CASSLGAGQGVPYEQYF.

This clonotype was recorded many times. The chain combines TRBV18 with TRBJ2-2, with 11 positions matching TRBD1. CDR3 size: 15 residues. In germline, CDR1 is KGHSH, CDR2 LQKENI. Losses at the gene ends were 4 bases for V and 5 bases for J; bases not matched to a gene: 3. The CDR3 DNA reads TGTGCCAGCTCACAAGGACAGGGGGCGACCGGGGAGCTGTTTTTT. Translated: CASSQGQGATGELFF.

This clonotype was counted many times. V is TRBV24-1 and J is TRBJ2-6; D is unclear. Trimming removed 4 bases at V and 2 bases at J, with 11 bases between. CDR1 and CDR2 from the germline V gene are KGHDR and SFDVKD. The CDR3 is made up of 16 amino acids. CDR3 in DNA: TGTGCCACCAGTGACCCTGGTCGGCCTGGGGCCAACGTCCTGACTTTC. Translating it yields CATSDPGRPGANVLTF.

The sample holds many counts of this clonotype. This chain's CDR3 is CSARDASGSGGADEQFF. CDR3 bases: TGCAGTGCTAGAGATGCCAGCGGGAGCGGGGGGGCGGATGAGCAGTTCTTC. The V gene is TRBV20-1, the J gene TRBJ2-1, with 10 bases fitting TRBD2. The CDR3 spans 17 residues. CDR1 and CDR2 (germline): DFQATT, SNEGSKA (reference sequence). The V segment lost 0 bases and the J segment 8 bases; nucleotides outside the gene matches: 13.

Only one count was recorded for this clonotype. This chain connects TRBV6-2 or TRBV6-3 to TRBJ2-3; 12 positions agree with TRBD2. Germline loops: CDR1 MNHEY, CDR2 SVGEGT. The V and J ends lost 4 bases and 5 bases, in that order; junction bases with no gene match: 7. The length of the CDR3 is 16 residues. DNA for the CDR3: TGTGCCAGCAGTTCCCGACTAGCGGGAGTGGGAGATACGCAGTATTTT. It is translated as CASSSRLAGVGDTQYF.

In its sample, this clonotype was seen many times. The V and J genes are TRBV29-1 and TRBJ1-1, with D unclear. There are 10 residues in the CDR3. Trimming removed 6 bases at V and 1 base at J, with 3 bases between. CDR1 SQVTM and CDR2 ANQGSEA come from the germline V gene. The CDR3 is CSVRNTEAFF. In DNA, the CDR3 is TGCAGCGTGAGGAACACTGAAGCTTTCTTT.

This clonotype came up many times. The chain joins TRBV6-2 or TRBV6-3 to TRBJ1-1; 7 bases are a match to TRBD1. The CDR3 sequence is 14 residues long. Germline V gene data show CDR1 as MNHEY and CDR2 as SVGEGT. The ends lost 6 bases at V and 3 bases at J; junction bases unmatched: 7. CDR3 protein: CASRTTGLHTEAFF. For the CDR3, the DNA is TGTGCCAGCAGGACGACAGGGTTGCACACTGAAGCTTTCTTT.

This clonotype was picked up many times. V gene TRBV29-1 combines with J gene TRBJ1-5; D possibly corresponds to TRBD1 (5 bases). The V end was cut by 7 bases, the J end by 7 bases, with 17 bases between. Germline assignment: CDR1 SQVTM and CDR2 ANQGSEA. This CDR3 spans 13 amino acids. CDR3 nucleotide sequence: TGCAGCGCCTCGTTTTCCCAGGGCCAGCCCCAGCATTTT. Its protein is CSASFSQGQPQHF.

V usage is TRBV3-1 and J usage is TRBJ2-2; D possibly corresponds to TRBD2 (6 bases). The length of the CDR3 is 17 residues. Germline V gives CDR1 LGHDT, CDR2 YNNKEL (reference sequence). Trimming left V 4 bases short and J 7 bases short, with 22 bases between. The CDR3 region is CASSLLAWGGLDGELFF. DNA for the CDR3: TGTGCCAGCAGCCTCCTAGCATGGGGAGGTCTGGACGGGGAGCTGTTTTTT.

The chain recombines TRBV20-1 with TRBJ2-7; D unresolved. The V end was cut by 3 bases, the J end by 2 bases, with 8 bases between. Germline V gene data show CDR1 as DFQATT and CDR2 as SNEGSKA (reference sequence). The CDR3 contains 12 residues. The CDR3 DNA reads as TGCAGTGCTAGGGGCAGGACCTACGAGCAGTACGTC. It encodes CSARGRTYEQYV.

In its sample, this clonotype was seen many times. The rearrangement links TRBV7-6 to TRBJ2-5, with 8 bases aligning to TRBD1. The CDR3 length is 14 residues. CDR1 and CDR2 (germline): SGHVS, FNYEAQ. The V gene end was trimmed by 6 bases and the J gene end by 5 bases; junction bases not matched to a gene: 8. The CDR3 here is CASSLQGARETQYF. The CDR3 bases are TGTGCCAGCAGTCTTCAGGGGGCCCGGGAGACCCAGTACTTC.

In this sample, this clonotype turned up a few times. The chain has TRBV7-2 and TRBJ2-7; no reliable D call. The CDR3 totals 13 residues. Trimming took off 5 bases at V and 2 bases at J, with 10 bases between the two ends. CDR1 and CDR2 (germline): SGHTA, FQGNSA. The CDR3 bases are TGTGCCAGCAGCGCCTTTACAGCCTACGAGCAGTACTTC. This translates into CASSAFTAYEQYF.

This chain links TRBV10-3 with TRBJ1-2; D gene unclear. Trimming cost V 0 bases and J 2 bases, with 10 bases left between them. Germline V lookup: CDR1 ENHRY, CDR2 SYGVKD. The CDR3 runs to 15 residues. The CDR3 DNA follows: TGTGCCATCAGTGAGTCTAGCGGTATCAACTATGGCTACACCTTC. This translates into CAISESSGINYGYTF.

This clonotype was found many times. V is TRBV9 and J is TRBJ1-6, with D tentatively TRBD1 (6 bases). Trimming pared 4 bases from V and 11 bases from J, leaving 13 bases between. CDR3 size: 13 residues. From germline, CDR1 is SGDLS and CDR2 YYNGEE. The CDR3 loop is CASSPEGVPPLHF. The CDR3 nucleotides read TGTGCCAGCAGCCCTGAGGGGGTCCCACCCCTCCACTTT. The full variable domain, with the rest looked up from reference TRBV9 and TRBJ1-6, is DSGVTQTPKHLITATGQRVTLRCSPRSGDLSVYWYQQSLDQGLQFLIQYYNGEERAKGNILERFSAQQFPDLHSELNLSSLELGDSALYFCASSPEGVPPLHFGNGTRLTVT.

This clonotype showed up many times. The chain couples TRBV11-2 to TRBJ2-1, with D perhaps TRBD2 (6 bases). This CDR3 spans 13 amino acids. Between the trimmed V and J ends, which lost 5 bases and 15 bases, there was a span of 20 bases. The germline gives CDR1 SGHAT, CDR2 FQNNGV. The CDR3 reads CASSPMGAGFSFF. The CDR3 DNA is TGTGCCAGCAGCCCCATGGGTGCGGGGTTTTCGTTCTTC.